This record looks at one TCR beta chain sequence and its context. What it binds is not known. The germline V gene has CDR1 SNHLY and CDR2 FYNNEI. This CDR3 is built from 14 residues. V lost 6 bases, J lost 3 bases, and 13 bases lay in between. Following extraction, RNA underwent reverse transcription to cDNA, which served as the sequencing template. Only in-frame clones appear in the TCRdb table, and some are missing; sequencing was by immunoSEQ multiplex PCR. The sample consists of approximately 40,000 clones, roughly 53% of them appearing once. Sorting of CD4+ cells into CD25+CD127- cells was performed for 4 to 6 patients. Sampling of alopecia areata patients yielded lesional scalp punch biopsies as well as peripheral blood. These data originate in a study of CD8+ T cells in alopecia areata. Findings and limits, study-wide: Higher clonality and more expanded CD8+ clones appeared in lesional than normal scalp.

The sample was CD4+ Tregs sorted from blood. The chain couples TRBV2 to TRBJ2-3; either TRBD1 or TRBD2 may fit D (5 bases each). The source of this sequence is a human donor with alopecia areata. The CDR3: CASSSRGRTDTQYF. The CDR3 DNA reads TGTGCCAGCAGCTCCCGGGGCCGAACAGATACGCAGTATTTT. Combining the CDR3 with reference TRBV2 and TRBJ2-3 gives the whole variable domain EPEVTQTPSHQVTQMGQEVILRCVPISNHLYFYWYRQILGQKVEFLVSFYNNEISEKSEIFDDQFSVERPDGSNFTLKIRSTKLEDSAMYFCASSSRGRTDTQYFGPGTRLTVL.